The rows below give T cell receptor beta chains drawn from one sample of a study of T-cell memory formation after mild COVID-19. TCRdb re-called the 5' RACE reads through MiXCR, storing one row per CDR3 protein. This table holds a few hundred thousand distinct CDR3 sequences, roughly 10% found once. Sequencing was performed on PBMCs or a T cell subset sorted from them (not recorded which). These receptor sequences come from a man between 18 and 29 years old who had mild COVID-19 (a few samples of this study predate the infection). Cell type and time point are not known. Each CDR3 is given with its conserved first and last residue. The D gene is left open where the match is weak.

cdr3_aa j_call v_call d_call
CASSLRQGIMNTEAFF TRBJ1-1 TRBV12-3/TRBV12-4 TRBD1
CASSLFGGGETQYF TRBJ2-5 TRBV12-3/TRBV12-4 TRBD2
CASRTGGTGELFF TRBJ2-2 TRBV10-1 TRBD1
CAWNVLINSPPHF TRBJ1-6 TRBV30 NA
CSARGWAGHTDTQYF TRBJ2-3 TRBV20-1 NA
CASSLLPAVGDGYTF TRBJ1-2 TRBV27 NA
CASSLGSGSTDTQYF TRBJ2-3 TRBV5-1 TRBD2
CASSLTGTEAFYGYTF TRBJ1-2 TRBV4-1 NA
CDSSLGQATRYNYGYTF TRBJ1-2 TRBV7-2 TRBD1
CASSLWGRPNQPQHF TRBJ1-5 TRBV28 NA
CASRDGGRGGQETQYF TRBJ2-5 TRBV5-1 NA
CSARSGSSPLHF TRBJ1-6 TRBV20-1 NA
CASSQEDWSTIYF TRBJ1-3 TRBV4-3 NA
CASSSGGETQYF TRBJ2-5 TRBV7-2 NA
CASSSPPGFITEAFF TRBJ1-1 TRBV6-5 NA
CASSARGEQYF TRBJ2-7 TRBV6-1 NA
CSAGGTVGNTIYF TRBJ1-3 TRBV20-1 NA
CASSQGQGRSEQFF TRBJ2-1 TRBV7-2 TRBD1
CASSEAGVSTDTQYF TRBJ2-3 TRBV10-1 TRBD2
CAISGGLGETQYF TRBJ2-5 TRBV10-3 TRBD2
CASSQVEWEVYGYTF TRBJ1-2 TRBV4-1 NA
CASSGSGGRSSTDTQYF TRBJ2-3 TRBV6-1 TRBD2
CSAERTYEQYF TRBJ2-7 TRBV20-1 NA
CASSFTAGTEAFF TRBJ1-1 TRBV6-2/TRBV6-3 NA
CASREQGAGEAFF TRBJ1-1 TRBV12-3/TRBV12-4 NA
CASSSGTSGGRSYEQYF TRBJ2-7 TRBV5-1 TRBD2
CASTEVYLGGALNQPQHF TRBJ1-5 TRBV9 NA
CASSDGGGSGGAGSYEQYF TRBJ2-7 TRBV6-1 TRBD2
CASSARTGQYTYEQYF TRBJ2-7 TRBV5-1 TRBD1
CASSVVNSPTDTQYF TRBJ2-3 TRBV9 NA
CASSPARSGGARQETQYF TRBJ2-5 TRBV11-2 TRBD2
CSARDLRTQETQYF TRBJ2-5 TRBV20-1 NA
CASSYVGGNQPQHF TRBJ1-5 TRBV6-6 NA
CASRVNYGYTF TRBJ1-2 TRBV28 NA
CASSLEALGWTEAFF TRBJ1-1 TRBV7-8 NA
CATSRDQETQYF TRBJ2-5 TRBV15 NA
CASSQQADTQYF TRBJ2-3 TRBV3-1 NA
CASSRTPDGYTF TRBJ1-2 TRBV5-1 NA
CASSPRSSGSGGETQYF TRBJ2-5 TRBV4-1 NA
CASSRRFPGADTQYF TRBJ2-3 TRBV7-2 NA
CASSLVALGMAFF TRBJ1-1 TRBV7-9 NA
CASSHSVSTGELFF TRBJ2-2 TRBV3-1 NA
CASTEHQPHQETQYF TRBJ2-5 TRBV5-1 NA
CASSLWNDYYGYTF TRBJ1-2 TRBV5-1 NA
CASSLYPDKNYEQYF TRBJ2-7 TRBV12-3/TRBV12-4 NA
CASSPGVYNSPLHF TRBJ1-6 TRBV4-1 NA
CSALFDSSYEQYF TRBJ2-7 TRBV20-1 NA
CASSRGQPGNTIYF TRBJ1-3 TRBV4-3 TRBD1
CASSWTGDQPQHF TRBJ1-5 TRBV7-2 TRBD1
CASSARTGNYGYTF TRBJ1-2 TRBV9 TRBD1
CASSQDRLRTQYF TRBJ2-5 TRBV19 NA
CASSQGQVEGTQYF TRBJ2-5 TRBV5-1 TRBD1
CASSWAGTGAGYTF TRBJ1-2 TRBV7-9 TRBD1